Below, 17 T cell receptor beta chains from the same sample are listed, as sequenced in a study of beta chain features in type 1 diabetes. Broader study findings: All four CD4+ subsets of Type 1 diabetes patients contained TCRB CDR3s that were moderately but significantly shorter.

Expressed TCRB transcripts were sequenced after all isolated RNA was converted to cDNA. The method was immunoSEQ multiplex PCR; TCRdb's version includes in-frame clones alone and lacks a portion of them. The table includes about 700,000 clones, around an eighth detected once. These receptors' targets are unknown. The source material was naive CD4+ T cells from blood. The receptors were gathered from a man younger than 30 with type 1 diabetes.

In this sample, this clone turned up a few times. The chain carries TRBV7-9 and TRBJ2-1, with D tentatively TRBD1 (5 bases). This CDR3 region has 15 residues. Per germline, CDR1 SEHNR and CDR2 FQNEAQ (reference sequence). V gave up 3 bases and J gave up 4 bases, with 13 bases separating them. CDR3 residues: CASSLPQDPYNEQFF. The CDR3 nucleotides are TGTGCCAGCAGCTTGCCACAGGACCCATACAATGAGCAGTTCTTC.

The chain has TRBV20-1 and TRBJ2-1; D assignment may be TRBD1 or TRBD2 (5 bases each). The germline CDR1 and CDR2 sequences are DFQATT and SNEGSKA (reference sequence). This CDR3 spans 11 amino acids. Trimming removed 3 bases from V and 9 bases from J, with 9 bases in between. The chain's CDR3 is CSASTRGEQFF. CDR3 DNA: TGCAGTGCTAGCACGAGGGGTGAGCAGTTCTTC.

This clone was counted only a few times. This rearrangement joins TRBV4-1 to TRBJ2-7, with D perhaps matching TRBD1 or TRBD2 (5 bases each). Germline V lookup: CDR1 MGHRA, CDR2 YSYEKL. The CDR3 length is 17 residues. Trimming removed 2 bases at V and 0 bases at J, with 17 bases between. The CDR3 bases are TGCGCCAGCAGCCAACCTCTTGGGGGTTCAAGCTCCTACGAGCAGTACTTC. Its protein is CASSQPLGGSSSYEQYF.

This rearrangement joins TRBV7-2 to TRBJ2-1; 9 bases are shared with TRBD2. The CDR3 contains 15 residues. Germline V gene lookup returns CDR1 SGHTA and CDR2 FQGNSA. V trimming: 5 bases; J trimming: 6 bases; junction bases outside the gene matches: 8. The CDR3 here is CASSRGLASSNEQFF. The CDR3 DNA reads as TGTGCCAGCAGCCGCGGACTAGCGTCATCCAATGAGCAGTTCTTC.

The rearrangement links TRBV7-9 to TRBJ1-5; perhaps TRBD1 as D (5 bases). The CDR3 contains 14 residues. V shed 8 bases and J shed 1 base, with 12 bases lying between them. CDR1 and CDR2 (germline): SEHNR, FQNEAQ (reference sequence). CDR3 loop: CASANGGSNQPQHF. The CDR3 DNA sequence: TGTGCCAGCGCAAACGGGGGGAGCAATCAGCCCCAGCATTTT. The full variable domain, completed using reference TRBV7-9 and TRBJ1-5, is DTGVSQNPRHKITKRGQNVTFRCDPISEHNRLYWYRQTLGQGPEFLTYFQNEAQLEKSRLLSDRFSAERPKGSFSTLEIQRTEQGDSAMYLCASANGGSNQPQHFGDGTRLSIL.

This chain links TRBV29-1 with TRBJ1-1; D perhaps matches TRBD1 (5 bases). This CDR3 has 15 residues. The V end was cut by 4 bases, the J end by 1 base, with 16 bases between. Germline values: CDR1 SQVTM, CDR2 ANQGSEA. The CDR3 DNA sequence: TGCAGCGTTGGATTGTCAGGGCAGCAGAACACTGAAGCTTTCTTT. Its protein product is CSVGLSGQQNTEAFF.

This clone was found a few times. The V gene is TRBV30, the J gene TRBJ1-6; D might be TRBD1 (6 bases). The V and J ends lost 5 bases and 11 bases respectively, with 16 bases between them. The CDR3 contains 13 residues. Looked up from germline, CDR1 is GTSNPN and CDR2 is SVGIG (reference sequence). This CDR3 is CAWRLGGWAPLHF. The CDR3 DNA is TGTGCCTGGCGGCTAGGGGGGTGGGCACCCCTCCACTTT.

This chain connects TRBV7-2 to TRBJ2-5; possible D gene TRBD2, 5 bases. Trimming left V 3 bases short and J 5 bases short, with 10 bases between. The CDR3 consists of 13 residues. The germline V gene encodes CDR1 SGHTA and CDR2 FQGNSA. CDR3: CASSFGQRETQYF. Written as DNA, the CDR3 is TGTGCCAGCAGCTTCGGCCAGCGGGAGACCCAGTACTTC.

This clone was counted between two and nine times. The J gene is TRBJ2-4, the V gene TRBV6-5; tentatively, D is TRBD1 (5 bases). Germline assignment: CDR1 MNHEY and CDR2 SVGAGI. V lost 5 bases and J lost 4, with 15 bases in between. This CDR3 spans 15 amino acids. The CDR3 sequence: CASSLDRDLKNIQYF. The CDR3 DNA reads TGTGCCAGCAGTCTTGACAGAGATTTAAAAAACATTCAGTACTTC.

This clone has more than one count but fewer than ten. CDR3 sequence reads: CASSPDEKLFF. Written as DNA, the CDR3 is TGTGCCAGCAGCCCCGATGAAAAACTGTTTTTT. The chain carries TRBV7-8 and TRBJ1-4, with D uncertain. Trimming pared 5 bases from V and 6 bases from J, leaving 4 bases between. Germline V gives CDR1 SGHVS, CDR2 FQNEAQ. This CDR3 is built from 11 residues.

This clone was counted a few times. The chain is built from TRBV18 and TRBJ2-6; D gene ambiguous. The germline V and J ends were trimmed by 2 bases and 2 bases, with 10 bases remaining between them. The germline V gene encodes CDR1 KGHSH and CDR2 LQKENI. This CDR3 has 16 amino acids. CDR3 region: CASSPVGLAGANVLTF. The CDR3 DNA sequence: TGTGCCAGCTCACCAGTGGGGTTGGCTGGGGCCAACGTCCTGACTTTC.

The chain employs TRBV2 and TRBJ2-1; 8 nucleotides line up with TRBD1. The CDR3 is 16 amino acids. V shed 5 bases and J 1 base; nucleotides not matched to a gene: 7. CDR1 is SNHLY, CDR2 FYNNEI, per germline. CDR3: CASSPQGAGSYNEQFF. DNA of the CDR3: TGTGCCAGCAGTCCTCAGGGGGCTGGGTCCTACAATGAGCAGTTCTTC.

This clone was seen only a few times. The V gene is TRBV7-8, the J gene TRBJ2-3; 10 nucleotides align to TRBD1. This CDR3 has 15 residues. Germline CDR1 reads SGHVS; CDR2 reads FQNEAQ. V lost 10 bases, J lost 1 base, and 8 bases stayed unmatched. The CDR3 loop is CAINTGTGGTDTQYF. The CDR3 bases are TGTGCCATCAACACCGGGACAGGGGGCACAGATACGCAGTATTTT.

The chain uses TRBV30 and TRBJ2-1; unclear D gene. Between the trimmed V and J ends, which lost 3 bases and 13 bases, there was a span of 13 bases. The CDR3 has 11 amino acids. Germline lookup yields CDR1 GTSNPN and CDR2 SVGIG (reference sequence). Here the CDR3 reads CAWRETGPQFF. CDR3 sequence (DNA): TGTGCCTGGAGGGAAACCGGGCCCCAGTTCTTC.

This clone was counted between two and nine times. The chain carries TRBV10-3 and TRBJ2-1; 7 bases line up with TRBD2. The ends lost 1 base at V and 6 bases at J; junction bases unmatched: 6. CDR1 is ENHRY, CDR2 SYGVKD, per germline. This CDR3 is built from 15 residues. As DNA, the CDR3 is TGTGCCATCAGTGAGTACGAGGGAGGGCCCAATGAGCAGTTCTTC. Encoded protein: CAISEYEGGPNEQFF.

This clone turned up a few times. The CDR3, as DNA: TGTGCCAGTAGTATAGATCTACAGGGGAGGGAGACCCAGTACTTC. Its protein product is CASSIDLQGRETQYF. J is TRBJ2-5 and V is TRBV19; weak D call: TRBD1 (7 bases). CDR3 length: 15 residues. Germline CDR1 and CDR2: LNHDA and SQIVND (reference sequence). The ends were cut back, 0 bases at V and 5 bases at J, with 13 bases in the middle.

The chain couples TRBV18 to TRBJ2-1, with 9 bases fitting TRBD1. Germline loops: CDR1 KGHSH, CDR2 LQKENI. Trimming at V came to 3 bases and at J to 10 bases, leaving 7 bases not matched to a gene. The CDR3 spans 14 residues. The CDR3 sequence is CASSPRRTGEEQFF. CDR3 nucleotides: TGTGCCAGCTCACCCCGGAGGACAGGGGAAGAGCAGTTCTTC.